These 17 T cell receptor beta chains were sequenced from one sample in a study of blood T cell repertoires in COVID-19. Profiling relied on immunoSEQ multiplex PCR, and the TCRdb table lists in-frame clones only, not all of them. The data contain almost 200,000 clones, around 90% of them seen just once; the ten biggest clones take up about 8.1%. Sequencing was performed on PBMCs or T cells enriched from blood (not recorded which). The receptor source for this set is a woman aged 18-29 years who had recovered from COVID-19.

In this sample, this clone turned up a few times. CDR3 DNA: TGCAGCGTTGGTGGGCAAAACTTCTACGAGCAGTACTTC. This encodes CSVGGQNFYEQYF. The J gene is TRBJ2-7, the V gene TRBV29-1; D call uncertain. V was cut by 4 bases and J by 3 bases, with 13 bases left in between. Germline CDR1 is SQVTM and CDR2 is ANQGSEA. This CDR3 is built from 13 residues.

The chain is built from TRBV12-3 or TRBV12-4 and TRBJ2-5; the match to TRBD1 covers 7 bases. The V gene end was trimmed by 5 bases and the J gene end by 7 bases; junction bases not matched to a gene: 7. The CDR3 sequence is 13 residues long. CDR3 DNA sequence: TGTGCCAGCAGTATTAACAGGGGAAGGACCCAGTACTTC. It specifies CASSINRGRTQYF.

The rearrangement links TRBV6-1 to TRBJ2-5; TRBD1 is a possible D gene (6 bases). Per germline, CDR1 MNHNS and CDR2 SASEGT. Trimming took 3 bases from V and 2 from J, leaving 13 bases between them. CDR3 length: 15 amino acids. The CDR3 spells CASSEVAGAQETQYF. The CDR3 DNA sequence: TGTGCCAGCAGTGAGGTTGCAGGGGCACAAGAGACCCAGTACTTC.

This clone has just a few counts. The genes are TRBV5-8 and TRBJ2-5, with D tentatively TRBD2 (6 bases). Trimming cost V 3 bases and J 3 bases, with 9 bases left between them. The CDR3 runs 13 residues. From germline, CDR1 is SGHTS and CDR2 YDEGEE. The CDR3 coding sequence is TGTGCCAGCAGCTCCCGCGGGGAAGAGACCCAGTACTTC. It specifies CASSSRGEETQYF.

Points on this clone: The junction differs from germline at one of its ends, possibly a read error. The chain combines TRBV18 with TRBJ1-2, with 7 bases that match TRBD1. This CDR3 spans 17 amino acids. In germline, CDR1 is KGHSH, CDR2 LQKENI. DNA for the CDR3: TGTGCCAGCTCATCACCACAGGGGCACCTGTCTGACTATGGCTACACCTTC. Its translation is CASSSPQGHLSDYGYTF.

The chain is built from TRBV19 and TRBJ1-2; 7 positions agree with TRBD1. The length of the CDR3 is 15 residues. Looked up from germline, CDR1 is LNHDA and CDR2 is SQIVND (reference sequence). The V segment lost 4 bases and the J segment 5 bases; nucleotides outside the gene matches: 10. CDR3 DNA sequence: TGTGCCAGTAGTAGAAGGGACAGACCCAGTTATGGCTACACCTTC. This gives the protein CASSRRDRPSYGYTF.

This clone turned up a few times. The chain is built from TRBV15 and TRBJ2-1; D not certain. Trimming pared 5 bases from V and 5 bases from J, leaving 13 bases between. The CDR3 covers 14 residues. The germline V gene encodes CDR1 LNHNV and CDR2 YYDKDF (reference sequence). CDR3: CATSGSYGDNEQFF. As DNA, the CDR3 is TGTGCCACCAGCGGGTCCTATGGAGACAATGAGCAGTTCTTC.

This clone appeared once. The sample holds other DNA sequences that translate to the same CDR3. The chain couples TRBV7-2 to TRBJ2-3; D remains unclear. Germline CDR1 and CDR2: SGHTA and FQGNSA. V was shortened by 5 bases and J by 2 bases, with 8 bases between the two germline ends. This CDR3 has 13 residues. CDR3 sequence: CASSLLSTDTQYF. CDR3 coding DNA: TGTGCCAGCAGCCTATTATCCACAGATACGCAGTATTTT.

The genes are TRBV28 and TRBJ1-6, with TRBD1 matching 10 bases. V lost 4 bases to trimming and J lost 10 bases; unmatched junction nucleotides: 10. Germline CDR1 reads MDHEN; CDR2 reads SYDVKM. The CDR3 spans 16 residues. This CDR3 is CASSSPGTGDGSPLHF. The CDR3 DNA reads as TGTGCCAGCAGTTCCCCCGGGACAGGGGACGGATCACCCCTCCACTTT. Filled out from reference TRBV28 and TRBJ1-6, the complete variable domain reads DVKVTQSSRYLVKRTGEKVFLECVQDMDHENMFWYRQDPGLGLRLIYFSYDVKMKEKGDIPEGYSVSREKKERFSLILESASTNQTSMYLCASSSPGTGDGSPLHFGNGTRLTVT.

The rearrangement links TRBV30 to TRBJ1-4, with TRBD1 matching over 7 bases. J lost 7 bases, V lost 2 bases, and 1 base had no gene match. This CDR3 comprises 12 residues. Germline values: CDR1 GTSNPN, CDR2 SVGIG (reference sequence). CDR3 bases: TGTGCCTGGAGTAGACAGGGTGAAAAACTGTTTTTT. Translating it yields CAWSRQGEKLFF.

The rearrangement links TRBV20-1 to TRBJ1-2; tentatively, D is TRBD1 (6 bases). The length of the CDR3 is 13 residues. V lost 3 bases and J 6 bases, leaving 14 bases between the germline ends. In germline, CDR1 is DFQATT, CDR2 SNEGSKA (reference sequence). In nucleotides, the CDR3 is TGCAGTGCTAGTCTACAGGGAAGGGATGGCTACACCTTC. Amino acids: CSASLQGRDGYTF.

This rearrangement joins TRBV5-1 to TRBJ2-1; 8 bases line up with TRBD1. Germline V gene sequence: CDR1 SGHRS, CDR2 YFSETQ. The CDR3 is 15 residues long. V lost 3 bases, J lost 7 bases, and 9 bases stayed unmatched. CDR3 protein: CASSSSPGQANEQFF. The DNA for the CDR3 is TGCGCCAGCAGCTCGTCACCGGGACAGGCTAATGAGCAGTTCTTC.

The chain uses TRBV2 and TRBJ1-6, with 7 bases matching TRBD1. Trimming at V came to 6 bases and at J to 5 bases, leaving 7 bases not matched to a gene. The germline V gene encodes CDR1 SNHLY and CDR2 FYNNEI. The CDR3 sequence is 15 residues long. The CDR3 is CASSETGTDNSPLHF. The CDR3 DNA reads as TGTGCCAGCAGCGAGACCGGGACAGATAATTCACCCCTCCACTTT.

The chain couples TRBV5-6 to TRBJ2-7, with D uncertain. This CDR3 has 18 amino acids. Per germline, CDR1 SGHDT and CDR2 YYEEEE. V gave up 2 bases and J gave up 6 bases, with 27 bases separating them. The CDR3 DNA reads as TGTGCCAGCAGCTTTTTCCTTTTAGATGACCCCACTGGGCGCGAGCAGTACTTC. Translating gives CASSFFLLDDPTGREQYF.

The chain recombines TRBV30 with TRBJ1-4; TRBD1 aligns across 8 bases. CDR3 length equals 14 residues. Germline V gene data show CDR1 as GTSNPN and CDR2 as SVGIG (reference sequence). V shed 2 bases, J shed 3 bases, and the junction held 2 bases outside the gene matches. As DNA, the CDR3 is TGTGCCTGGAGTAGGGGACAGGCTAATGAAAAACTGTTTTTT. Protein sequence: CAWSRGQANEKLFF.

The chain couples TRBV15 to TRBJ2-7; 12 bases agree with TRBD1. V was clipped by 3 bases and J by 4 bases; unmatched bases: 4. Looked up from germline, CDR1 is LNHNV and CDR2 is YYDKDF (reference sequence). The CDR3 length is 15 residues. CDR3 amino acids: CATSRRDRGQYEQYF. CDR3 nucleotides: TGTGCCACCAGCAGGCGGGACAGGGGGCAGTACGAGCAGTACTTC.

CDR3: CASSEIPFLNRDYGYTF. CDR3 sequence (DNA): TGTGCCAGCAGTGAAATCCCATTCCTGAACAGGGACTATGGCTACACCTTC. This sequence joins TRBV6-1 and TRBJ1-2, with a weak D call TRBD1 (6 bases). The germline V gene has CDR1 MNHNS and CDR2 SASEGT. Trimming pared 2 bases from V and 3 bases from J, leaving 19 bases between. This CDR3 has 17 amino acids.